Included here is one T cell receptor beta chain sequence, with context. This sample was included in a study of blood T cell repertoires in COVID-19. The CDR3 runs 16 residues. CDR1 PRHDT and CDR2 FYEKMQ come from the germline V gene (reference sequence). Losses at the gene ends were 3 bases for V and 6 bases for J; bases not matched to a gene: 13. The assay was immunoSEQ multiplex PCR, and TCRdb's table has in-frame clones only and misses some. The table has about 290,000 clones, approximately 89% seen once. The chain carries TRBV13 and TRBJ1-2; TRBD1 matches at 7 bases. The sample comprised peripheral blood. The sequence was collected from a woman aged 25 to 45 with COVID-19, enrolled during active disease. The CDR3 reads CASSLGQLLLEDGYTF. CDR3 nucleotides: TGTGCCAGCAGCTTGGGACAGCTCCTACTAGAGGATGGCTACACCTTC.